A single sample gave rise to the 29 T cell receptor beta chains below, sequenced in a study of cytomegalovirus exposure and HLA in healthy donors. The PCR had 60 Vbeta and 13 Jbeta primers. Only in-frame clones appear in the TCRdb table, and some are missing; sequencing was by immunoSEQ multiplex PCR. This table has about 150,000 clones, around 80% appearing once. What was sequenced was PBMCs. The receptors here all came from a woman aged 45-65 years in good health and CMV-seropositive.

This clone has only one observation. A junction boundary mismatches the germline segment, possibly from a read error. CDR3 bases: TGTGCCAGCAGCTTAGTTGCCTTCAAAAACAGTCAGTACTTC. Amino acid sequence: CASSLVAFKNSQYF. The chain carries TRBV7-2 and TRBJ2-4, with no clear D. The CDR3 contains 14 residues. Germline loops: CDR1 SGHTA, CDR2 FQGNSA. Based on the CDR3 plus reference TRBV7-2 and TRBJ2-4, the full variable domain is GAGVSQSPSNKVTEKGKDVELRCDPISGHTALYWYRQSLGQGLEFLIYFQGNSAPDKSGLPSDRFSAERTGGSVSTLTIQRTQQEDSAVYLCASSLVAFKNSQYFGAGTRLSVL.

This chain connects TRBV11-2 to TRBJ1-1, with D perhaps matching TRBD1 (6 bases). Germline loops: CDR1 SGHAT, CDR2 FQNNGV. The length of the CDR3 is 13 residues. Trimming removed 1 base at V and 8 bases at J, with 11 bases between. CDR3 DNA sequence: TGTGCCAGCAGCTTAGGGGGGGGCAGGGAAGCTTTCTTT. Its protein is CASSLGGGREAFF.

The chain carries TRBV15 and TRBJ1-1, with D unresolved. The germline V gene has CDR1 LNHNV and CDR2 YYDKDF (reference sequence). CDR3 length equals 19 residues. V was cut by 0 bases and J by 6 bases, with 26 bases left in between. CDR3 bases: TGTGCCACCAGCAGAGATGGCGGTCTAGCGGAAAAACAAACGGCTGAAGCTTTCTTT. It specifies CATSRDGGLAEKQTAEAFF. The full variable domain, its missing parts supplied by reference TRBV15 and TRBJ1-1, is DAMVIQNPRYQVTQFGKPVTLSCSQTLNHNVMYWYQQKSSQAPKLLFHYYDKDFNNEADTPDNFQSRRPNTSFCFLDIRSPGLGDTAMYLCATSRDGGLAEKQTAEAFFGQGTRLTVV.

DNA for the CDR3: TGTGCCAGCTCACCCCTGACACCCCTAGCAGGCTCCTACAATGAGCAGTTCTTC. This codes for CASSPLTPLAGSYNEQFF. The chain carries TRBV18 and TRBJ2-1, with D possibly TRBD2 on 5 matching bases. The V end was cut by 3 bases, the J end by 0 bases, with 18 bases between. This CDR3 is built from 18 residues. The germline gives CDR1 KGHSH, CDR2 LQKENI.

The J gene is TRBJ2-7, the V gene TRBV28; 8 bases are shared with TRBD2. Germline V gene lookup returns CDR1 MDHEN and CDR2 SYDVKM. The CDR3 is 16 amino acids. The V gene end was trimmed by 5 bases and the J gene end by 4 bases; junction bases not matched to a gene: 13. CDR3 sequence: CASSPLTSAGSYEQYF. For the CDR3, the DNA is TGTGCCAGCAGTCCCTTGACTAGCGCGGGATCGTACGAGCAGTACTTC. The full variable domain, with the rest looked up from reference TRBV28 and TRBJ2-7, is DVKVTQSSRYLVKRTGEKVFLECVQDMDHENMFWYRQDPGLGLRLIYFSYDVKMKEKGDIPEGYSVSREKKERFSLILESASTNQTSMYLCASSPLTSAGSYEQYFGPGTRLTVT.

This chain links TRBV2 with TRBJ1-1; TRBD1 agrees at 7 bases. This CDR3 has 12 amino acids. The V gene end was trimmed by 9 bases and the J gene end by 2 bases; junction bases not matched to a gene: 3. CDR1 and CDR2 from the germline V gene are SNHLY and FYNNEI. For the CDR3, the DNA is TGTGCCAGGACAGGGATTAACACTGAAGCTTTCTTT. Its translation: CARTGINTEAFF.

V and J are TRBV6-6 and TRBJ2-7, with 8 positions matching TRBD2. The CDR3 covers 13 residues. Germline loops: CDR1 MNHNY, CDR2 SVGAGI (reference sequence). V lost 10 bases and J lost 1; bases outside the gene matches: 6. CDR3 DNA: TGTGCCATCCAGCGGGGGTTATCCTACGAGCAGTACTTC. Translation gives CAIQRGLSYEQYF.

This clone occurred once. CDR3 sequence reads: CAGGRDYGYTF. The CDR3 DNA follows: TGTGCGGGGGGGCGCGACTATGGCTACACCTTC. The V gene is TRBV6-5, the J gene TRBJ1-2, with a weak D call TRBD1 (6 bases). The CDR3 consists of 11 residues. Germline V gene lookup returns CDR1 MNHEY and CDR2 SVGAGI.

The chain links TRBV19 to TRBJ1-5, with 11 bases that match TRBD1. The germline V gene has CDR1 LNHDA and CDR2 SQIVND (reference sequence). Trimming removed 5 bases from V and 7 bases from J; junction bases left unmatched: 4. This CDR3 spans 14 amino acids. The CDR3 nucleotides read TGTGCCAGTAGTTCCGGGACAGGGGGACAGCCCCAGCATTTT. Its translation is CASSSGTGGQPQHF.

In this sample, this clone turned up a few times. The chain recombines TRBV30 with TRBJ1-2, with 10 bases identical to TRBD1. The germline CDR1 and CDR2 sequences are GTSNPN and SVGIG (reference sequence). This CDR3 spans 15 amino acids. V was clipped by 3 bases and J by 4 bases; unmatched bases: 8. CDR3 DNA sequence: TGTGCCTGGAGCGGACAGGGGGGAACCCTCTATGGCTACACCTTC. Its protein product is CAWSGQGGTLYGYTF.

The gene calls are TRBV4-3 and TRBJ2-1; D ambiguous. The CDR3 contains 14 residues. Germline V gives CDR1 LGHNA, CDR2 YSLEER. V was trimmed by 4 bases and J by 2 bases, leaving 9 bases between them. The CDR3 protein is CASSRDPTYNEQFF. DNA for the CDR3: TGCGCCAGCAGCCGAGACCCCACCTACAATGAGCAGTTCTTC.

A note on this clone: Its ends do not fully match the called genes, so a read error is possible. V usage is TRBV5-1 and J usage is TRBJ2-6; D may be TRBD1 (5 bases). The CDR3 length is 13 residues. Germline CDR1 reads SGHRS; CDR2 reads YFSETQ. The CDR3 sequence is CASSLSGANGLTF. CDR3 DNA: TGCGCCAGCTCCCTATCTGGGGCCAACGGCCTGACTTTC. Using reference TRBV5-1 and TRBJ2-6 for the parts outside the CDR3, the full variable domain is KAGVTQTPRYLIKTRGQQVTLSCSPISGHRSVSWYQQTPGQGLQFLFEYFSETQRNKGNFPGRFSGRQFSNSRSEMNVSTLELGDSALYLCASSLSGANGLTFGAGSRLTVL.

The table lists this clone with a few counts. The chain links TRBV7-2 to TRBJ2-1; 10 bases map to TRBD1. V shed 4 bases and J 7 bases; nucleotides not matched to a gene: 4. Germline-derived CDR1 and CDR2 are SGHTA and FQGNSA. The CDR3 contains 14 residues. Written as DNA, the CDR3 is TGTGCCAGCAGCTATAGGACAGGGGGGAATGAGCAGTTCTTC. Amino acid sequence: CASSYRTGGNEQFF.

The CDR3 DNA is TGTGCCAGCAACTTAGAACAGGGGACTGAAGCTTTCTTT. Its translation is CASNLEQGTEAFF. The gene calls are TRBV2 and TRBJ1-1, with TRBD1 matching over 7 bases. The germline gives CDR1 SNHLY, CDR2 FYNNEI. Trimming took 7 bases from V and 5 from J; bases not matched to a gene: 7. CDR3 length: 13 residues.

The J gene is TRBJ1-5, the V gene TRBV30; 7 bases line up with TRBD1. With 4 bases clipped from V and 1 base from J, the junction kept 1 base outside the gene matches. This CDR3 is built from 13 residues. In germline, CDR1 is GTSNPN, CDR2 SVGIG (reference sequence). CDR3 residues: CAWTGGSNQPQHF. In DNA form, the CDR3 reads TGTGCCTGGACAGGGGGAAGCAATCAGCCCCAGCATTTT. The full variable domain, completed using reference TRBV30 and TRBJ1-5, is SQTIHQWPATLVQPVGSPLSLECTVEGTSNPNLYWYRQAAGRGLQLLFYSVGIGQISSEVPQNLSASRPQDRQFILSSKKLLLSDSGFYLCAWTGGSNQPQHFGDGTRLSIL.

This clone has a single count. The chain uses TRBV29-1 and TRBJ1-1; D uncertain. Germline values: CDR1 SQVTM, CDR2 ANQGSEA. The CDR3 sequence is 13 residues long. V was shortened by 7 bases and J by 3 bases, with 15 bases between the two germline ends. CDR3 in amino acids: CSAATSQDTEAFF. In DNA form, the CDR3 reads TGCAGCGCCGCGACAAGCCAGGACACTGAAGCTTTCTTT.

V usage is TRBV7-3 and J usage is TRBJ2-1; D is unresolved. Germline-derived CDR1 and CDR2 are SGHTA and FQGTGA. V was cut by 3 bases and J by 5 bases, with 8 bases left in between. The CDR3 loop spans 13 amino acids. The CDR3 DNA is TGTGCCAGCAGCTTGCGGCGCGACAATGAGCAGTTCTTC. It codes for CASSLRRDNEQFF.

The chain couples TRBV29-1 to TRBJ2-5; possible D gene TRBD1, 5 bases. This CDR3 is built from 13 residues. V shed 2 bases and J shed 9 bases, with 16 bases lying between them. The germline V gene encodes CDR1 SQVTM and CDR2 ANQGSEA. The CDR3: CSVERQSSAAQYF. The CDR3 DNA reads as TGCAGCGTTGAAAGACAGTCTTCGGCGGCCCAGTACTTC.

V and J are TRBV7-6 and TRBJ1-5, with D possibly TRBD1 on 5 matching bases. In germline, CDR1 is SGHVS, CDR2 FNYEAQ. V lost 5 bases and J lost 6, with 14 bases in between. CDR3 length: 14 residues. The CDR3 region has the DNA TGTGCCAGCAGCCCAGGAGGGGTCGGTCAGCCCCAGCATTTT. This codes for CASSPGGVGQPQHF.

This sequence joins TRBV7-3 and TRBJ2-1, with D hard to call. The germline V and J ends were trimmed by 1 base and 9 bases, with 7 bases remaining between them. The V gene's germline CDR1 is SGHTA and CDR2 FQGTGA. This CDR3 spans 12 amino acids. Written as DNA, the CDR3 is TGTGCCAGCAGCTTAAACCCGGGTGAGCAGTTCTTC. It yields the protein CASSLNPGEQFF.

CDR3 nucleotides: TGTGCCAGCAGCGAGGACGGACTAGCGGGAGAGCAGTTCTTC. Protein sequence: CASSEDGLAGEQFF. The chain combines TRBV9 with TRBJ2-1; 12 bases match TRBD2. The trim removed 3 bases at V and 10 bases at J, leaving 5 bases unmatched. The CDR3 contains 14 residues. CDR1 and CDR2 from the germline V gene are SGDLS and YYNGEE.

This clone has a handful of counts. The chain uses TRBV7-2 and TRBJ1-1; a possible D gene is TRBD1 (6 bases). With 4 bases removed from V and 6 bases from J, the gap between germline ends came to 12 bases. The CDR3 consists of 13 residues. Germline V lookup: CDR1 SGHTA, CDR2 FQGNSA. The CDR3, as DNA: TGTGCCAGCAGCTCAAACAGGGTTCCTGAAGCTTTCTTT. Its protein is CASSSNRVPEAFF.

V and J are TRBV6-5 and TRBJ2-7, with D perhaps TRBD1 (5 bases). CDR1 is MNHEY, CDR2 SVGAGI, per germline. The germline V and J ends were trimmed by 3 bases and 1 base, with 10 bases remaining between them. The CDR3 is made up of 14 amino acids. In nucleotides, the CDR3 is TGTGCCAGCAGTTATAACGACAGATCCTACGAGCAGTACTTC. This encodes CASSYNDRSYEQYF.

This chain uses TRBV19 with TRBJ1-1; weak D call: TRBD1 (5 bases). CDR3 length: 13 amino acids. Looked up from germline, CDR1 is LNHDA and CDR2 is SQIVND (reference sequence). The germline V and J ends were trimmed by 6 bases and 5 bases, with 13 bases remaining between them. The CDR3 protein is CASSRRDDTEAFF. CDR3 DNA sequence: TGTGCCAGTAGCCGCAGGGATGATACTGAAGCTTTCTTT.

The chain has TRBV28 and TRBJ1-1; D not certain. The CDR3 has 13 amino acids. V was cut by 4 bases and J by 1 base, with 7 bases left in between. Germline CDR1 and CDR2: MDHEN and SYDVKM. CDR3 nucleotides: TGTGCCAGCAGTTGGCAGTCGAACACTGAAGCTTTCTTT. It specifies CASSWQSNTEAFF.

The gene calls are TRBV7-2 and TRBJ1-1; 8 nucleotides match TRBD1. The ends lost 6 bases at V and 1 base at J; junction bases unmatched: 4. The CDR3 is 14 residues long. Germline CDR1 and CDR2: SGHTA and FQGNSA. CDR3 in amino acids: CASSLDRANTEAFF. The CDR3, as DNA: TGTGCCAGCAGTTTGGACAGGGCGAACACTGAAGCTTTCTTT.

The V and J genes are TRBV30 and TRBJ1-4; weak D call: TRBD1 (5 bases). Germline values: CDR1 GTSNPN, CDR2 SVGIG (reference sequence). This CDR3 contains 14 residues. V lost 2 bases and J lost 8, with 15 bases in between. In DNA form, the CDR3 reads TGTGCCTGGAGTTCGGGACTTGGAGGAGAAAAACTGTTTTTT. Translated: CAWSSGLGGEKLFF.

Only one count was recorded for this clone. V and J are TRBV28 and TRBJ1-2; perhaps TRBD1 as D (5 bases). Trimming removed 5 bases from V and 5 bases from J, with 12 bases in between. The CDR3 has 13 residues. The germline gives CDR1 MDHEN, CDR2 SYDVKM. CDR3 region: CASSLNRLYGYTF. The CDR3 bases are TGTGCCAGCAGTCTTAACAGGCTTTATGGCTACACCTTC.

Written as DNA, the CDR3 is TGTGCCAGCAGCTTAGACAGGGGAAGGTCCTACGAGCAGTACTTC. This sequence encodes CASSLDRGRSYEQYF. The chain has TRBV11-2 and TRBJ2-7, with a tentative D call TRBD1 (6 bases). Germline V gene sequence: CDR1 SGHAT, CDR2 FQNNGV. V was pared by 0 bases and J by 1 base, with 10 bases between. The CDR3 runs 15 residues.